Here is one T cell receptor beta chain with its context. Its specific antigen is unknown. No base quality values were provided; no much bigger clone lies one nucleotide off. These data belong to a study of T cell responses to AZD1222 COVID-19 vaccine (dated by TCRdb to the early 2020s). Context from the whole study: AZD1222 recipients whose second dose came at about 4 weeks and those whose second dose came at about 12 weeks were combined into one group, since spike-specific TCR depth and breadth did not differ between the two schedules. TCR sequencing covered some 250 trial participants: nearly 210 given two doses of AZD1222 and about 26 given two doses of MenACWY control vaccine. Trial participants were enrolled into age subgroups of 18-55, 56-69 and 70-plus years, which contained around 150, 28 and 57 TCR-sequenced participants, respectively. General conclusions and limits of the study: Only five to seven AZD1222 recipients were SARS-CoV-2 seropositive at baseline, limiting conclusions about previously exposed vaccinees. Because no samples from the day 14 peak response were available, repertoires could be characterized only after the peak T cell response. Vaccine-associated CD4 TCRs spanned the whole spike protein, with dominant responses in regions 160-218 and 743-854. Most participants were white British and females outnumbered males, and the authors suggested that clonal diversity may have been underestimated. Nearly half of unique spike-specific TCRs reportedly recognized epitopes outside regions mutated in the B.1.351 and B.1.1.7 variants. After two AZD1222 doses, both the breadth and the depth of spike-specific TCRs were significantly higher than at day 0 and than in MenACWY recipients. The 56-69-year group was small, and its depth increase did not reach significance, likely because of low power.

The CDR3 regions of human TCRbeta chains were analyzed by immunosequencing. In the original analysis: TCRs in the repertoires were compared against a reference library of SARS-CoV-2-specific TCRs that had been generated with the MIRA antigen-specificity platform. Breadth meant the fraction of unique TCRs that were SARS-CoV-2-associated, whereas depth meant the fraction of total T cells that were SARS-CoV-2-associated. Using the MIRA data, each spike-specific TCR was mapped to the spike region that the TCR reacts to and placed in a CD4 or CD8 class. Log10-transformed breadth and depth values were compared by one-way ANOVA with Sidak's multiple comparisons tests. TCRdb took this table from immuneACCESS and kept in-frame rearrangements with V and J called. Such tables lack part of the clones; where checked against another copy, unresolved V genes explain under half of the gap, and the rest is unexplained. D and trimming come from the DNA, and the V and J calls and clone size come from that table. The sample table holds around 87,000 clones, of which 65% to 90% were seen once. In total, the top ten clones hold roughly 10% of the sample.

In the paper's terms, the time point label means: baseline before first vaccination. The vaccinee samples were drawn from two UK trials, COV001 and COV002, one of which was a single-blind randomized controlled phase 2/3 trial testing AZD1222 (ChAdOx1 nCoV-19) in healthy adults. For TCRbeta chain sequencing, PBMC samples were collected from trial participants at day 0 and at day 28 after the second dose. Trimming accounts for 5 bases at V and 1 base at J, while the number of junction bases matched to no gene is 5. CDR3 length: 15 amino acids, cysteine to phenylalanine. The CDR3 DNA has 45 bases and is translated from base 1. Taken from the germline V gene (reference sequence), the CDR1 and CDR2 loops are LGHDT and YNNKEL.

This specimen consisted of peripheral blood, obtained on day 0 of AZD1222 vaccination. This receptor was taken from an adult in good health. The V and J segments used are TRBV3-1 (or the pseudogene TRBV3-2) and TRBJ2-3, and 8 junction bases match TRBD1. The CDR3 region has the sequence CASSSTGGRTDTQYF. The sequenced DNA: TGTGCCAGCAGCTCCACAGGGGGACGCACAGATACGCAGTATTTT.